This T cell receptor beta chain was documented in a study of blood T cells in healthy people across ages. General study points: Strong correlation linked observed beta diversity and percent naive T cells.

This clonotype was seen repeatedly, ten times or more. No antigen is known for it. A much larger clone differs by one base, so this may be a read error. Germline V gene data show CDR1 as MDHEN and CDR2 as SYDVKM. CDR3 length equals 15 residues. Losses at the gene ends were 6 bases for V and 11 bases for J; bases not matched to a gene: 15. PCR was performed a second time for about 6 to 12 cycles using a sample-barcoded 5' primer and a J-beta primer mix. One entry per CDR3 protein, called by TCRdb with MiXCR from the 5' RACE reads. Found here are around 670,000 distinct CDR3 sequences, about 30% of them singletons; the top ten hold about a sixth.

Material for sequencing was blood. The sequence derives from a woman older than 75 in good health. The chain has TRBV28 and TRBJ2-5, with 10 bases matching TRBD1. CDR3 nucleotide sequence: TGTGCCAGCAGCGAGACAGGGGGCCGGCAGAATGAGCAGTACTTC. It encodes CASSETGGRQNEQYF.